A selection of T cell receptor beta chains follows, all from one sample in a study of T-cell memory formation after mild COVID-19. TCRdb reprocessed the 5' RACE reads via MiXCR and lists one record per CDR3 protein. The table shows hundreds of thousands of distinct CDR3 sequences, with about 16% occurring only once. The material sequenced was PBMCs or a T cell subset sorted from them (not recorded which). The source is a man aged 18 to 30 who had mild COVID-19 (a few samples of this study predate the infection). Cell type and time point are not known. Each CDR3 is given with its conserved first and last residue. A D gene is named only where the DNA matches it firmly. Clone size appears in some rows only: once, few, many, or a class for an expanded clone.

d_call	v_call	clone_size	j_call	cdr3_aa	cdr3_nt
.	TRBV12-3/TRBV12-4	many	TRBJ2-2	CASSGGSWAGELFF	TGTGCCAGCAGTGGTGGCTCCTGGGCCGGGGAGCTGTTTTTT
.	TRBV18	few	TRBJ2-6	CASSPGLGAGANVLTF	TGTGCCAGCTCACCAGGTTTAGGGGCTGGGGCCAACGTCCTGACTTTC
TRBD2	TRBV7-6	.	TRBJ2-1	CASSASGGSYNEQFF	TGTGCCAGCAGCGCAAGCGGGGGATCCTACAATGAGCAGTTCTTC
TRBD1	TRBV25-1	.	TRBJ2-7	CASSDQPGTGAYEQYF	TGTGCCAGCAGTGACCAACCCGGGACAGGCGCCTACGAGCAGTACTTC
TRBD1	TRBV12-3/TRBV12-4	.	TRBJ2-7	CASSPTPNRGPLNF	TGTGCCAGCAGTCCAACCCCGAACAGGGGACCCCTTAATTTC
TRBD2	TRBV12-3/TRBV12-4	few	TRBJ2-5	CASSLGLAGFQETQYF	TGTGCCAGCAGCCTCGGACTAGCGGGGTTCCAAGAGACCCAGTACTTC
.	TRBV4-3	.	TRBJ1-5	CASSLPGQPQHF	TGCGCCAGCAGCCTCCCCGGCCAGCCCCAGCATTTT
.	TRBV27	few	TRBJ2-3	CASSSFLGAGTDTQYF	TGTGCCAGCAGTTCGTTTCTGGGGGCCGGCACAGATACGCAGTATTTT
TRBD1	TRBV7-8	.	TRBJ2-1	CASSSTDRVYNEQFF	TGTGCCAGCAGTTCCACGGACAGGGTGTACAATGAGCAGTTCTTC
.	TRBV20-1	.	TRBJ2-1	CSAREGGSYNEQFF	TGCAGTGCTAGAGAAGGGGGCTCCTACAATGAGCAGTTCTTC
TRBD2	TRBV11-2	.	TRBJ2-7	CASSGGTSLHEQYF	TGTGCCAGCAGCGGAGGGACTAGTTTGCACGAGCAGTACTTC
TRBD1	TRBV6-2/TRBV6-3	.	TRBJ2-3	CASSLGQGRITDTQYF	TGTGCCAGCAGCCTCGGACAGGGAAGAATCACAGATACGCAGTATTTT
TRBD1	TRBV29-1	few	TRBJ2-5	CSVEGAGGETQYF	TGCAGCGTTGAAGGGGCAGGGGGTGAGACCCAGTACTTC
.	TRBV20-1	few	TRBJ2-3	CGAGQVTDTQYF	TGCGGGGCGGGTCAGGTTACAGATACGCAGTATTTT
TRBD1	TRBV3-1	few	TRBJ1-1	CASSSLGWDSEAFF	TGTGCCAGCAGCTCCCTCGGTTGGGACAGTGAAGCTTTCTTT
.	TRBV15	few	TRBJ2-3	CATSRDRSDGTQYF	TGTGCCACCAGCAGAGATCGGTCTGATGGTACGCAGTATTTT
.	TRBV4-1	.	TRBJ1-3	CASSQDSGSHSGNTIYF	TGCGCCAGCAGCCAAGATAGCGGCAGCCACTCTGGAAACACCATATATTTT
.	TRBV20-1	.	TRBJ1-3	CSASPYRVKETGNTIYF	TGCAGTGCTTCACCCTACAGGGTTAAGGAGACTGGAAACACCATATATTTT
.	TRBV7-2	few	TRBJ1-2	CASSSSRGGGYTF	TGTGCCAGCAGCTCCTCCAGGGGAGGTGGCTACACCTTC
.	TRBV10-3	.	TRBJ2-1	CAISAQQGGINEQFF	TGTGCCATCAGTGCTCAGCAGGGGGGGATCAATGAGCAGTTCTTC
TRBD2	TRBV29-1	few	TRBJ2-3	CSVAGTSVTDTQYF	TGCAGCGTTGCCGGGACTAGCGTTACAGATACGCAGTATTTT
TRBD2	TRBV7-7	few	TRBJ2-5	CASSLALDSGGTQYF	TGTGCTAGCAGCTTAGCGCTCGACAGCGGGGGGACCCAGTACTTC
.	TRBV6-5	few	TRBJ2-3	CASSYWGADTDTQYF	TGTGCCAGCAGTTACTGGGGGGCAGACACAGATACGCAGTATTTT
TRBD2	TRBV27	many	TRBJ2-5	CASSLRPGGQETQYF	TGTGCCAGCAGTTTGCGCCCGGGAGGCCAAGAGACCCAGTACTTC
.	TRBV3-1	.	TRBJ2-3	CASSSASPDTQYF	TGTGCCAGCAGCTCTGCTTCGCCGGATACGCAGTATTTT
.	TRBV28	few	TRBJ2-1	CASSPPSYGRNEQFF	TGTGCCAGCAGTCCCCCCTCCTATGGGAGAAATGAGCAGTTCTTC
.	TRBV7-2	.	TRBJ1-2	CASSLARGYSNYGYTF	TGTGCCAGCAGCTTAGCACGAGGTTATTCCAACTATGGCTACACCTTC
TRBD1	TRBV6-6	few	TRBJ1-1	CASSYGDRGYTEAFF	TGTGCCAGCAGTTACGGGGACAGGGGATATACTGAAGCTTTCTTT
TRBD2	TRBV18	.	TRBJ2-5	CASSMRGTQETQYF	TGTGCCAGCTCAATGCGGGGGACCCAAGAGACCCAGTACTTC
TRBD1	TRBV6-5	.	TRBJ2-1	CASSGQGPYNEQFF	TGTGCCAGCAGCGGACAGGGACCATACAATGAGCAGTTCTTC
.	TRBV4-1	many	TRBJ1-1	CASRHAKDIVNTEAFF	TGCGCCAGCAGACACGCTAAGGATATTGTGAACACTGAAGCTTTCTTT
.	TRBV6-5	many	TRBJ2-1	CASKPPGLNEQFF	TGTGCCAGTAAACCTCCGGGGCTTAATGAGCAGTTCTTC
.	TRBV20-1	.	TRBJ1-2	CSASSGAREGYTF	TGCAGTGCTAGCTCGGGGGCTAGGGAGGGCTACACCTTC
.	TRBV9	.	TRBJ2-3	CASSPWGGPPDTQYF	TGTGCCAGCAGCCCCTGGGGGGGCCCGCCAGATACGCAGTATTTT
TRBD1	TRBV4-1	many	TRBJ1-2	CASSHYLRDRESGYTF	TGCGCCAGCAGCCATTACCTCCGGGACAGGGAAAGTGGCTACACCTTC
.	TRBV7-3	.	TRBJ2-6	CASSRQEFGANVLTF	TGTGCCAGCAGCCGTCAGGAGTTTGGGGCCAACGTCCTGACTTTC